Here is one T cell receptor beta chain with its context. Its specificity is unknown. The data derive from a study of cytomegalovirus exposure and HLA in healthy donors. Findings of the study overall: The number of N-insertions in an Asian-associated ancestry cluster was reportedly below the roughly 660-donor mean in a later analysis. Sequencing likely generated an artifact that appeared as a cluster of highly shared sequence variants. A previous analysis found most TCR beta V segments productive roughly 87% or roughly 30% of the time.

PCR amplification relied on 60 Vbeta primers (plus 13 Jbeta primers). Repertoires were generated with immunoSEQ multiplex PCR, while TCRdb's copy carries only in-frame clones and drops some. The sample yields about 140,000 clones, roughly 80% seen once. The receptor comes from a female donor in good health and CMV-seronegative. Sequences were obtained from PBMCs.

CDR3 amino acids: CASSFANTGELFF. The CDR3 DNA reads as TGTGCCAGCAGTTTCGCGAACACCGGGGAGCTGTTTTTT. The chain recombines TRBV27 with TRBJ2-2; D gene unclear. Trimming left V 3 bases short and J 0 bases short, with 2 bases between. The CDR3 sequence is 13 residues long. Germline loops: CDR1 MNHEY, CDR2 SMNVEV (reference sequence).